What follows is one T cell receptor beta chain and its context. V lost 1 base and J lost 1, with 2 bases in between. This CDR3 contains 13 residues. CDR1 is SGHAT and CDR2 is FQNNGV in the germline V gene. This sample stems from a study of shared clonotypes between healthy human individuals. Method: immunoSEQ multiplex PCR; TCRdb's copy keeps in-frame clones and lacks some. Of roughly 1,500,000 clones in the sample, less than 99% were seen once. What was sequenced was naive CD4+ T cells sorted from blood. The subset: CD45RA+ positively selected. The clonotype originates from a man aged 25-45 years in good health. The V gene is TRBV11-2, the J gene TRBJ2-1; no firm D call. CDR3 bases: TGTGCCAGCAGCTTAGGTTCCTACAATGAGCAGTTCTTC. It encodes CASSLGSYNEQFF.